This entry lists 17 T cell receptor beta chains sequenced from one sample in a study of CD8+ T cells in alopecia areata. Sequencing relied on a cDNA template that was reverse transcribed from extracted RNA. Profiling relied on immunoSEQ multiplex PCR, and the TCRdb table lists in-frame clones only, not all of them. The table has some 95,000 clones, 40% to 45% seen once. The sample was CD4+ T cells sorted from blood. The source is a human donor with alopecia areata.

With respect to this clone: This CDR3 is also generated by other DNA sequences in the sample. The V and J genes are TRBV29-1 and TRBJ2-7; D perhaps matches TRBD2 (5 bases). This CDR3 is 12 amino acids long. Trimming pared 5 bases from V and 4 bases from J, leaving 12 bases between. Germline V CDR1 and CDR2: SQVTM, ANQGSEA. The CDR3 loop reads CSVQGSSYEQYF. As DNA, the CDR3 is TGCAGCGTTCAAGGGAGTTCGTACGAGCAGTACTTC.

The rearrangement joins TRBV29-1 to TRBJ2-1; no firm D call. CDR3 length equals 11 residues. Germline loops: CDR1 SQVTM, CDR2 ANQGSEA. Trimming removed 0 bases from V and 10 bases from J, with 7 bases in between. The CDR3 coding sequence is TGCAGCGTTGAAGAAGGCCGGGAGCAGTTCTTC. It specifies CSVEEGREQFF.

The J gene is TRBJ2-3, the V gene TRBV7-9; 9 bases are a match to TRBD2. J gave up 1 base and V 5 bases, and 4 bases lay outside the gene matches. There are 15 residues in the CDR3. CDR1 and CDR2 from the germline V gene are SEHNR and FQNEAQ (reference sequence). The DNA of the CDR3 is TGTGCCAGCAGCCCCTTAGCGGGGGGCACAGATACGCAGTATTTT. Its protein product is CASSPLAGGTDTQYF.

The genes are TRBV14 and TRBJ1-2; D is uncertain. V gave up 1 base and J gave up 8 bases, with 14 bases separating them. The CDR3 covers 14 residues. The germline gives CDR1 SGHDN, CDR2 FVKESK. CDR3 coding DNA: TGTGCCAGCAGCCAAGGGCGGAGTCGTGGAGGCTACACCTTC. Translating gives CASSQGRSRGGYTF.

The rearrangement joins TRBV7-2 to TRBJ2-1; possible D gene TRBD1, 6 bases. V lost 0 bases, J lost 6 bases, and 21 bases lay in between. Germline V gives CDR1 SGHTA, CDR2 FQGNSA. CDR3 length equals 18 residues. The CDR3: CASSLAAPGRGRGNEQFF. In DNA form, the CDR3 reads TGTGCCAGCAGCTTAGCGGCTCCAGGCAGGGGTAGGGGCAATGAGCAGTTCTTC.

The V gene is TRBV30, the J gene TRBJ1-1, with D uncertain. The germline CDR1 and CDR2 sequences are GTSNPN and SVGIG (reference sequence). This CDR3 is 13 amino acids long. The V end was cut by 0 bases, the J end by 1 base, with 6 bases between. CDR3 in amino acids: CAWSVAKNTEAFF. CDR3 bases: TGTGCCTGGAGTGTTGCCAAGAACACTGAAGCTTTCTTT.

The gene calls are TRBV2 and TRBJ2-1, with D perhaps TRBD2 (5 bases). The CDR3 contains 12 residues. CDR1 and CDR2 (germline): SNHLY, FYNNEI. V was pared by 5 bases and J by 6 bases, with 8 bases between. The CDR3 DNA reads TGTGCCAGCAGTTTCAGCGGCAATGAGCAGTTCTTC. It yields the protein CASSFSGNEQFF. The full variable domain, rest sourced from reference TRBV2 and TRBJ2-1, is EPEVTQTPSHQVTQMGQEVILRCVPISNHLYFYWYRQILGQKVEFLVSFYNNEISEKSEIFDDQFSVERPDGSNFTLKIRSTKLEDSAMYFCASSFSGNEQFFGPGTRLTVL.

Only a few counts were recorded for this clone. The genes are TRBV29-1 and TRBJ2-6; D not certain. The CDR3 contains 13 residues. Trimming left V 6 bases short and J 4 bases short, with 10 bases between. Per germline, CDR1 SQVTM and CDR2 ANQGSEA. The CDR3 sequence is CSVNLEGANVLTF. CDR3 nucleotide sequence: TGCAGCGTCAACCTAGAAGGGGCCAACGTCCTGACTTTC.

The genes are TRBV30 and TRBJ1-6; 10 positions agree with TRBD1. CDR1 and CDR2 (germline): GTSNPN, SVGIG (reference sequence). V shed 3 bases and J 9 bases; nucleotides not matched to a gene: 8. CDR3 length: 15 amino acids. The CDR3, as DNA: TGTGCCTGGAGCCCGTCCGGGACAGGGGTTTCACCCCTCCACTTT. It encodes CAWSPSGTGVSPLHF.

The table lists this clone with a few counts. The rearrangement links TRBV2 to TRBJ2-3; 7 positions agree with TRBD1. V lost 10 bases and J lost 0; bases outside the gene matches: 7. Per the germline V gene, CDR1 is SNHLY and CDR2 is FYNNEI. The CDR3 contains 14 residues. CDR3 nucleotide sequence: TGTGCCAACGCCCGGGACAGAAGCACAGATACGCAGTATTTT. Protein: CANARDRSTDTQYF.

This clone was counted a few times. This chain links TRBV27 with TRBJ2-5, with TRBD1 identical over 10 bases. The CDR3 extends over 15 amino acids. V was clipped by 6 bases and J by 3 bases; unmatched bases: 7. The V gene's germline CDR1 is MNHEY and CDR2 SMNVEV (reference sequence). CDR3 protein: CASRTEDRGKETQYF. In DNA, the CDR3 is TGTGCCAGCAGGACCGAGGACAGGGGGAAAGAGACCCAGTACTTC.

This clone has only a few counts. The chain couples TRBV29-1 to TRBJ2-5; the match to TRBD1 covers 7 bases. V was clipped by 4 bases and J by 2 bases; unmatched bases: 10. Germline loops: CDR1 SQVTM, CDR2 ANQGSEA. The CDR3 length is 15 residues. The CDR3 here is CSVGETGTAQETQYF. As DNA, the CDR3 is TGCAGCGTTGGGGAGACCGGGACAGCACAAGAGACCCAGTACTTC.

The CDR3 DNA follows: TGCAGCACAACTAGCGGGTACAATGAGCAGTTCTTC. It encodes CSTTSGYNEQFF. The rearrangement joins TRBV29-1 to TRBJ2-1, with 9 positions matching TRBD2. V gave up 8 bases and J gave up 4 bases; unmatched junction bases: 3. The V gene's germline CDR1 is SQVTM and CDR2 ANQGSEA. The CDR3 covers 12 residues.

The chain recombines TRBV29-1 with TRBJ2-3; D perhaps matches TRBD2 (5 bases). Between the trimmed V and J ends, which lost 4 bases and 7 bases, there was a span of 15 bases. CDR3 size: 13 residues. Germline lookup yields CDR1 SQVTM and CDR2 ANQGSEA. The CDR3 reads CSVVGSMIHTQYF. The DNA for the CDR3 is TGCAGCGTTGTGGGGAGTATGATCCATACGCAGTATTTT.

Only a few counts were recorded for this clone. The chain is built from TRBV29-1 and TRBJ2-5; D perhaps matches TRBD2 (5 bases). Trimming took off 7 bases at V and 4 bases at J, with 19 bases between the two ends. The CDR3 contains 14 residues. Germline V gene lookup returns CDR1 SQVTM and CDR2 ANQGSEA. The CDR3 sequence: CSGTGLASRETQYF. In DNA, the CDR3 is TGCAGCGGGACGGGATTGGCCAGCCGAGAGACCCAGTACTTC. Full variable domain (rest looked up from reference TRBV29-1 and TRBJ2-5): SAVISQKPSRDICQRGTSLTIQCQVDSQVTMMFWYRQQPGQSLTLIATANQGSEATYESGFVIDKFPISRPNLTFSTLTVSNMSPEDSSIYLCSGTGLASRETQYFGPGTRLLVL.

The V call is TRBV5-4, the J call TRBJ2-2, with D uncertain. Trimming removed 2 bases at V and 7 bases at J, with 12 bases between. This CDR3 region has 14 residues. The germline CDR1 and CDR2 sequences are SGHNT and YYREEE (reference sequence). The CDR3 DNA reads TGTGCCAGCAGCTTTACTACAGAAATCGGGGAGCTGTTTTTT. Residues: CASSFTTEIGELFF.

The chain has TRBV10-3 and TRBJ2-4; 9 bases line up with TRBD1. Germline V lookup: CDR1 ENHRY, CDR2 SYGVKD. The CDR3 runs 13 residues. V lost 6 bases, J lost 11 bases, and 8 bases stayed unmatched. The CDR3 loop is CAISESQGALQYF. As DNA, the CDR3 is TGTGCCATCAGCGAATCACAGGGGGCTCTTCAGTACTTC.